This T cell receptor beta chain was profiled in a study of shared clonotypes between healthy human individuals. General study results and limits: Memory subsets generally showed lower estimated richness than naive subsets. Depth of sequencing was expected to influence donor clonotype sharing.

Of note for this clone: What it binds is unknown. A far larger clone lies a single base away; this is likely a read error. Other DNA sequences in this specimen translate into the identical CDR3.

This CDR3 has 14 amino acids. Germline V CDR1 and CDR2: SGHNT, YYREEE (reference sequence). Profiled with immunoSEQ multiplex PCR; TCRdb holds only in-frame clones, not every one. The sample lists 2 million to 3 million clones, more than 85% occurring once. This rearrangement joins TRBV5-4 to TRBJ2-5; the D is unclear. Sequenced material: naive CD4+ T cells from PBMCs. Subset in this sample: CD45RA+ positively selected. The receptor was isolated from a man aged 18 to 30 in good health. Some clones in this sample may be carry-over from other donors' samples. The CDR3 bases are TGTGCCAGTAGCTCCCTAGGAAATGAGGAGACCCAGTACTTC. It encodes CASSSLGNEETQYF. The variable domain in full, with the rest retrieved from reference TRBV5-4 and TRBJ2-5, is ETGVTQSPTHLIKTRGQQVTLRCSSQSGHNTVSWYQQALGQGPQFIFQYYREEENGRGNFPPRFSGLQFPNYSSELNVNALELDDSALYLCASSSLGNEETQYFGPGTRLLVL.